This T cell receptor (beta chain) is drawn from a study of shared clonotypes between healthy human individuals (dated by TCRdb to the early 2020s). Study-level background: The cohort included a few men and a couple of women between 18 and 49 years of age. For each donor, CD4 naive and CD4 memory were each run on three plates, CD8 naive on two plates, and CD8 memory on one plate. To estimate repertoire size and how much clonotypes are shared between individuals, the study performed deep sequencing of blood TCR repertoires from roughly five healthy adults. Libraries were prepared and TCR repertoires were sequenced by different laboratories using diverse techniques, in order to increase sequencing depth and limit assay-specific biases. Between about 0.8 and 9.5 billion PBMCs per donor were obtained by leukapheresis. General study outcomes and caveats: Clonotypes shared by all four sorted-subset donors showed higher generation probabilities than non-shared clonotypes. The small number of donors limited the genetic and exposure-history diversity represented. Incomplete sequencing was indicated by rarefaction of sorted-subset datasets, despite the large sequencing depth. Pairwise subsampling indicated that sequencing depth was expected to affect the degree of clonotype sharing among donors. Sharing across several donors was observed for about 5% of naive CD4, under 4% of naive CD8, 2% to 2.5% of memory CD4, and roughly 0.4% of memory CD8 clonotypes. Larger estimated clonotype richness was generally found for naive subsets than for memory subsets. Sampling was restricted to blood, and TCR repertoires in tissue are likely to differ from TCR repertoires in blood.

On this clone: Its cognate antigen has yet to be identified. No clone much larger than this one lies a single base away; base qualities are absent.

CD8 naive samples were CD45RO-negative cells positively selected for CCR7, giving a CD45RA+CCR7+ population that excluded TemRA cells. The donors were healthy, HIV-negative adults with no recently reported acute infections or vaccinations. Every donor was a Caucasian adult residing in Nashville, Tennessee, USA. After blood collection by leukapheresis, PBMCs were isolated using Ficoll-Histopaque density gradient centrifugation and then cryopreserved in the vapor phase of liquid nitrogen. Analytical flow cytometry was used to check the purity and quantity of every magnetically sorted T cell population. Each sorted fraction had its genomic DNA isolated and then quantified by UV absorbance on a Nanodrop 2000c. Looking up the germline V gene yields CDR1 MNHNS and CDR2 SASEGT. The CDR3 holds 13 amino acids from the cysteine to the phenylalanine. This entry keeps only the CDR3 DNA: 39 bases, framed from base 1. V is reduced by 0 bases and J by 10 bases, leaving a spacing of 10 bases between them.

TCR CDR3 regions were amplified from genomic DNA by multiplex PCR using the deep immunoSEQ assay. Extracted genomic DNA from each cell subset was spread evenly across all wells of several immunoSEQ 96-well plates, with each plate serving as a replicate. For sorted subsets, each replicate PCR was loaded with 200 ng genomic DNA, equivalent to roughly 30,000 T cell genomes. Purified libraries were quantified with a Qubit 3.0 fluorometer, sized on a Bioanalyzer 2100, and re-quantified with the KAPA Library Quantification kit. Each immunoSEQ 96-well plate was sequenced on its own single-read 150-cycle Illumina NextSeq 550 flow cell. Processing in the source paper ran as follows. Because only junctional sequences without quality scores were contained in the immunoSEQ output, filtering matching that applied to full-length reads could not be performed. Sequences were annotated with PyIR, a Python wrapper for IgBLAST v1.9, and V/J genes and CDR3 were assigned using IMGT germline references. Reads were removed for weak V/J assignments (E-value above 1e-6), missing CDR3, stop codons, out-of-frame junctions, or ambiguous translated residues. A V3J clonotype was defined by an identical inferred V gene, J gene, and CDR3 amino acid sequence. Percentage overlap between repertoires was calculated by dividing the number of shared unique clonotypes by the size of the smaller repertoire. Three approaches were used to assess repertoire richness: RTK rarefaction, the Chao1 estimator, and Recon v2.1 estimates of unobserved clonotypes. Generation probabilities were computed with OLGA for all TCRbeta clonotypes obtained by the gDNA method from several donors. TCRdb provides this immuneACCESS table in a form limited to in-frame rearrangements. Some clones are lacking; in checked studies, under half of them reflect an unresolved V gene, and why the rest are absent is not known. That table gives V, J and clone size, and the DNA gave D and trimming. The sample data list approximately 650,000 clones, and around 95% of these were observed just once. The top ten clonotypes cover roughly 0.1% of the sample.

The sample consisted of naive CD8+ T cells sorted from blood. The sample's cell subset or site label is to be understood as: CD45RA+CCR7+. The chain is encoded by TRBV6-1 joined to TRBJ2-1; D gene: possibly TRBD1, on 5 matching bases. This sequence was found in a woman under 40 in good health. In nucleotides, the sequence is TGTGCCAGCAGTGAAGCCAGGGAAAGAGAGCAGTTCTTC. Its coded protein is CASSEAREREQFF.